The clone carrying this T cell receptor (beta chain) occurred a few times. The antigen is not known. Assay used: immunoSEQ multiplex PCR; TCRdb lists only in-frame clones, some missing. The repertoire includes approximately 70,000 clones, less than 90% of them detected once, and about 10% sits in the top ten. The data derive from a study of T cell responses to AZD1222 COVID-19 vaccine. The CDR3 has 18 amino acids. Germline CDR1 and CDR2: SGHTS and YDEGEE. Trimming removed 5 bases from V and 7 bases from J, with 25 bases in between. Study-wide findings and caveats: When two AZD1222 doses had been given, Spike-specific TCR breadth and depth rose. The CD4 TCRs associated with vaccination extended across spike and predominated at 160-218 and 743-854. Repertoire sampling happened only post peak T cell response.

The receptor was isolated from an adult in good health. Sample: peripheral blood, taken on day 0 of AZD1222 vaccination. This chain links TRBV5-8 with TRBJ1-6; perhaps TRBD1 as D (6 bases). The CDR3 bases are TGTGCCAGCAGGTACCAGGGAGGGGGTCTTATTTACAATTCACCCCTCCACTTT. Protein sequence: CASRYQGGGLIYNSPLHF. The entire variable domain, with the rest obtained from reference TRBV5-8 and TRBJ1-6, is as follows: EAGVTQSPTHLIKTRGQQATLRCSPISGHTSVYWYQQALGLGLQFLLWYDEGEERNRGNFPPRFSGRQFPNYSSELNVNALELEDSALYLCASRYQGGGLIYNSPLHFGNGTRLTVT.